These 19 T cell receptor beta chains were all obtained from the same sample, sequenced in a study of circulating CD8 cells and anti-PD-1 response in melanoma. Each library started from approximately 14 ng of total RNA using the QIAseq Immune Repertoire TCR panel. TCRdb recomputed calls from the reads with MiXCR, one row per CDR3 protein. Of roughly 2,400 distinct CDR3 sequences listed, 5% to 8% are singletons. From live CD3+CD8+TCRalphabeta+ cells, four PD-1 and/or TIGIT subsets were sorted. The source was CD8+ T cells from PBMCs, collected at baseline or after one month of anti-PD-1 therapy (not recorded which). These receptors were collected from a human donor with melanoma.

By sample fraction, this clonotype is medium-sized. This chain uses TRBV18 with TRBJ1-5; D remains ambiguous. Germline V gene lookup returns CDR1 KGHSH and CDR2 LQKENI. The CDR3 consists of 16 residues. Trimming stripped 1 base from V and 4 bases from J, with 14 bases between. CDR3 protein: CASSPLKGGDNQPQHF. In DNA form, the CDR3 reads TGTGCCAGCTCACCACTGAAAGGCGGTGATAATCAGCCCCAGCATTTT.

In its sample, this clonotype is medium-sized. The chain joins TRBV28 to TRBJ2-7; D is perhaps TRBD1 (6 bases). V shed 10 bases and J shed 1 base, with 14 bases lying between them. The CDR3 covers 13 residues. From germline, CDR1 is MDHEN and CDR2 SYDVKM. The CDR3 DNA follows: TGTGCCACCGCCTTGGGGGCATCCTACGAGCAGTACTTC. Its protein product is CATALGASYEQYF.

Relative to its sample, this clonotype is medium-sized. The chain links TRBV19 to TRBJ2-1, with TRBD1 as a possible D gene (6 bases). CDR1 LNHDA and CDR2 SQIVND come from the germline V gene (reference sequence). V lost 6 bases and J 4 bases, leaving 13 bases between the germline ends. The CDR3 has 14 residues. CDR3 amino acids: CASSWDTKYNEQFF. CDR3 bases: TGTGCCAGTAGCTGGGACACTAAGTACAATGAGCAGTTCTTC. The whole variable domain, remainder taken from reference TRBV19 and TRBJ2-1, is DGGITQSPKYLFRKEGQNVTLSCEQNLNHDAMYWYRQDPGQGLRLIYYSQIVNDFQKGDIAEGYSVSREKKESFPLTVTSAQKNPTAFYLCASSWDTKYNEQFFGPGTRLTVL.

By proportion, this clonotype is large. J is TRBJ2-3 and V is TRBV4-2; the D gene is possibly TRBD1 (5 bases). With 3 bases removed from V and 3 bases from J, the gap between germline ends came to 19 bases. Germline values: CDR1 LGHNA, CDR2 YNFKEQ. This CDR3 spans 17 amino acids. CDR3 residues: CASSQDESTGITDTQYF. CDR3 nucleotide sequence: TGTGCCAGCAGCCAGGACGAGTCTACAGGCATAACAGATACGCAGTATTTT.

By share, this clonotype ranks as medium-sized. The chain links TRBV19 to TRBJ2-5, with D tentatively TRBD2 (5 bases). The CDR3 contains 12 residues. CDR1 and CDR2 (germline): LNHDA, SQIVND (reference sequence). Trimming stripped 5 bases from V and 7 bases from J, with 11 bases between. Written as DNA, the CDR3 is TGTGCCAGTAGTCTCCCCGCGGGGACCCAGTACTTC. Residues: CASSLPAGTQYF.

This clonotype is termed medium-sized. The V gene is TRBV4-2, the J gene TRBJ1-5; D is uncertain. The CDR3 contains 15 residues. Germline V gene data show CDR1 as LGHNA and CDR2 as YNFKEQ. Trimming cost V 0 bases and J 2 bases, with 8 bases left between them. CDR3: CASSQENAGNQPQHF. CDR3 bases: TGTGCCAGCAGCCAAGAAAATGCCGGCAATCAGCCCCAGCATTTT.

The V and J genes are TRBV13 and TRBJ2-7; the D is unclear. V lost 3 bases, J lost 6 bases, and 12 bases lay in between. This CDR3 region has 13 residues. Germline V gene lookup returns CDR1 PRHDT and CDR2 FYEKMQ (reference sequence). CDR3 region: CASSLEDTCEQYF. The CDR3 DNA reads TGTGCCAGCAGCTTGGAAGACACCTGCGAGCAGTACTTC.

This clonotype was seen a handful of times. V is TRBV6-5 and J is TRBJ2-2; 11 bases agree with TRBD2. Germline trimming cut 5 bases from V and 5 bases from J; bases unmatched to any gene: 10. CDR1 and CDR2 from the germline V gene are MNHEY and SVGAGI. This CDR3 comprises 17 residues. The CDR3 nucleotides are TGTGCCAGCAGTACATCCCTAGCGGGGGGCCATACCGGGGAGCTGTTTTTT. Its translation is CASSTSLAGGHTGELFF.

This clonotype is termed medium-sized. This chain connects TRBV19 to TRBJ2-7, with TRBD2 matching over 11 bases. This CDR3 comprises 14 residues. The germline gives CDR1 LNHDA, CDR2 SQIVND (reference sequence). J was trimmed by 0 bases and V by 9 bases; bases with no gene match: 4. CDR3 region: CASQTSGDSYEQYF. In nucleotides, the CDR3 is TGTGCCAGCCAGACTAGCGGGGACTCCTACGAGCAGTACTTC.

This clonotype is categorized as medium-sized. The V call is TRBV5-6, the J call TRBJ2-3; D call uncertain. The germline gives CDR1 SGHDT, CDR2 YYEEEE. With 2 bases removed from V and 3 bases from J, the gap between germline ends came to 4 bases. The CDR3 contains 12 residues. The CDR3, as DNA: TGTGCCAGCAGCTTTGGAACAGATACGCAGTATTTT. Encoded protein: CASSFGTDTQYF.

By sample share, this clonotype is medium-sized. The rearrangement joins TRBV20-1 to TRBJ2-7, with D perhaps TRBD1 (6 bases). The CDR3 is 16 residues long. Germline loops: CDR1 DFQATT, CDR2 SNEGSKA (reference sequence). Trimming removed 6 bases at V and 4 bases at J, with 25 bases between. The CDR3 nucleotides read TGCAGTGCCACTTCTCTGGACAGATACCGGTTATACGAGCAGTACTTC. This translates into CSATSLDRYRLYEQYF.

In its sample, this clonotype is medium-sized. The chain has TRBV27 and TRBJ1-1, with a possible D match to TRBD1 (5 bases). V lost 6 bases to trimming and J lost 4 bases, with 15 bases between them. Germline V lookup: CDR1 MNHEY, CDR2 SMNVEV (reference sequence). The CDR3 is 14 residues long. DNA of the CDR3: TGTGCCAGCAGGGCGGTAGGTGGGGGCACTGAAGCTTTCTTT. Translation gives CASRAVGGGTEAFF.

In its sample, this clonotype ranks as medium-sized. This chain joins TRBV30 and TRBJ1-6, with TRBD1 matching over 12 bases. The germline V gene encodes CDR1 GTSNPN and CDR2 SVGIG (reference sequence). The CDR3 totals 16 residues. The junction had 13 bases not matched to a gene; V was cut back by 7 bases and J by 9 bases. The CDR3 region has the DNA TGTGCCTTCGAGAGCCGGGACAGGGGGCTGGGTTCACCCCTCCACTTT. As protein: CAFESRDRGLGSPLHF.

Relative to its sample, this clonotype is medium-sized. The genes are TRBV19 and TRBJ2-1; no definite D call. Germline CDR1 is LNHDA and CDR2 is SQIVND (reference sequence). The ends were cut back, 10 bases at V and 13 bases at J, with 17 bases in the middle. CDR3 length: 11 residues. This chain's CDR3 is CATLSRLRQFF. For the CDR3, the DNA is TGTGCCACCCTCAGTCGGCTTCGACAGTTCTTC.

This clonotype is medium-sized in the sample. V usage is TRBV27 and J usage is TRBJ2-7; weak D call: TRBD1 (6 bases). CDR3 length: 15 amino acids. Germline CDR1 MNHEY, CDR2 SMNVEV (reference sequence). V lost 6 bases and J 1 base, leaving 16 bases between the germline ends. CDR3 DNA: TGTGCCAGCAGCGAAACCGGGACACCTTCCTACGAGCAGTACTTC. Translation gives CASSETGTPSYEQYF.

By frequency in the sample, this clonotype is medium-sized. The chain joins TRBV13 to TRBJ2-7, with 8 nucleotides matching TRBD2. The CDR3 has 15 residues. Trimming at V came to 5 bases and at J to 4 bases, leaving 10 bases not matched to a gene. Germline CDR1 reads PRHDT; CDR2 reads FYEKMQ (reference sequence). This chain's CDR3 is CASSILRGGRYEQYF. DNA of the CDR3: TGTGCCAGCAGCATCCTCCGGGGGGGGAGGTACGAGCAGTACTTC.

Judged by abundance, this clonotype is medium-sized. The rearrangement joins TRBV2 to TRBJ1-1; possible D gene TRBD1, 5 bases. Trimming cost V 4 bases and J 1 base, with 16 bases left between them. CDR3 length equals 16 residues. The V gene's germline CDR1 is SNHLY and CDR2 FYNNEI. CDR3 coding DNA: TGTGCCAGCAGTGCAAACTCGGGGCCGGGGAACACTGAAGCTTTCTTT. Translated, it gives CASSANSGPGNTEAFF.

This clonotype ranks as medium-sized. The chain has TRBV28 and TRBJ2-5; D possibly corresponds to TRBD2 (5 bases). The germline gives CDR1 MDHEN, CDR2 SYDVKM. This CDR3 has 14 amino acids. The V gene lost 6 bases and the J gene lost 2 bases, with 13 bases spanning the gap. CDR3 sequence (DNA): TGTGCCAGCAGAATGGGAGCTGCTCAAGAGACCCAGTACTTC. Amino acid sequence: CASRMGAAQETQYF.

This clonotype counts as medium-sized. This sequence joins TRBV28 and TRBJ2-1; D remains unclear. The CDR3 covers 11 residues. Germline V gene lookup returns CDR1 MDHEN and CDR2 SYDVKM. Trimming shortened V by 6 bases and J by 9 bases, and 9 bases separated the two germline ends. The CDR3 bases are TGTGCCAGCAGCCCAGACATTGAGCAGTTCTTC. Protein sequence: CASSPDIEQFF.